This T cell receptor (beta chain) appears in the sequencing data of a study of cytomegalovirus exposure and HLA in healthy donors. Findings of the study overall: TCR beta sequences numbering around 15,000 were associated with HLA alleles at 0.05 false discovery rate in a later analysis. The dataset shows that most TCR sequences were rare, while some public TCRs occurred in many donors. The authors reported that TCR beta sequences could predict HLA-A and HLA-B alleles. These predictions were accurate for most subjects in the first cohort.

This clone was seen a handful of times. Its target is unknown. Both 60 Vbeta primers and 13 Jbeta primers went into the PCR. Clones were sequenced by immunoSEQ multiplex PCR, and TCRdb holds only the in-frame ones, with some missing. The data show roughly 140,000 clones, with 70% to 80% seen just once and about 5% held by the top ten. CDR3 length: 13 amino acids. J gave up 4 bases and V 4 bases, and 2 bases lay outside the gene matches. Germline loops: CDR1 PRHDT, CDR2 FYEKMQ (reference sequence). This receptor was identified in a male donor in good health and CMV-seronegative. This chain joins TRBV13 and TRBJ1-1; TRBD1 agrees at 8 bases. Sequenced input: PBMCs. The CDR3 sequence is CASSSRGPTEAFF. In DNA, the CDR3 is TGTGCCAGCAGCTCCAGGGGGCCCACTGAAGCTTTCTTT.